Below, 23 T cell receptor beta chains from the same sample are listed, as sequenced in a study of cytomegalovirus exposure and HLA in healthy donors. PCR amplification relied on 60 Vbeta primers (plus 13 Jbeta primers). TCRdb's copy holds only in-frame clones and misses some; the assay was immunoSEQ multiplex PCR. The sample shows 95,000 to 150,000 clones, roughly 75% of them seen only once. Input material: PBMCs. These receptors all stem from a man aged 25 to 40 in good health and CMV-seropositive.

The CDR3 reads CASSDERGSSGANVLTF. CDR3 sequence (DNA): TGTGCCAGCAGTGATGAAAGGGGTTCGTCTGGGGCCAACGTCCTGACTTTC. The genes are TRBV25-1 and TRBJ2-6; perhaps TRBD1 as D (5 bases). Trimming cost V 3 bases and J 1 base, with 13 bases left between them. Germline CDR1 and CDR2: MGHDK and SYGVNS. CDR3 length: 17 residues.

The V and J genes are TRBV4-1 and TRBJ1-2, with 10 positions matching TRBD1. V trimming: 0 bases; J trimming: 6 bases; junction bases outside the gene matches: 7. In germline, CDR1 is MGHRA, CDR2 YSYEKL. The CDR3 extends over 16 amino acids. The CDR3 DNA reads as TGCGCCAGCAGCCAAGAGGTGGGACAGGGGTGGAATGGCTACACCTTC. This encodes CASSQEVGQGWNGYTF.

The chain uses TRBV5-1 and TRBJ2-7; D perhaps matches TRBD2 (5 bases). This CDR3 contains 13 residues. The germline gives CDR1 SGHRS, CDR2 YFSETQ. V was shortened by 4 bases and J by 0 bases, with 8 bases between the two germline ends. CDR3 in amino acids: CASSLGSSYEQYF. The CDR3 DNA sequence: TGCGCCAGCAGCCTAGGGAGCTCCTACGAGCAGTACTTC.

The chain joins TRBV6-4 to TRBJ2-7; no firm D call. Trimming shortened V by 0 bases and J by 3 bases, and 6 bases separated the two germline ends. The germline gives CDR1 MRHNA, CDR2 SNTAGT. This CDR3 contains 13 residues. CDR3 sequence reads: CASSDSNVYEQYF. In nucleotides, the CDR3 is TGTGCCAGCAGTGACTCCAATGTCTACGAGCAGTACTTC.

The genes are TRBV28 and TRBJ2-1; 11 nucleotides align to TRBD2. Germline V gene sequence: CDR1 MDHEN, CDR2 SYDVKM. The CDR3 extends over 19 amino acids. J gave up 4 bases and V 2 bases, and 13 bases lay outside the gene matches. CDR3 loop: CASSLEGTASGRPYNEQFF. The CDR3 bases are TGTGCCAGCAGTTTAGAAGGTACGGCTAGCGGGAGGCCATACAATGAGCAGTTCTTC.

The chain carries TRBV7-6 and TRBJ2-7, with 7 bases lining up with TRBD1. The ends lost 0 bases at V and 0 bases at J; junction bases unmatched: 5. This CDR3 is 16 amino acids long. Germline V gene sequence: CDR1 SGHVS, CDR2 FNYEAQ. CDR3 protein: CASSLALAGGSYEQYF. CDR3 in DNA: TGTGCCAGCAGCTTAGCTCTGGCAGGGGGCTCCTACGAGCAGTACTTC.

The genes are TRBV7-9 and TRBJ2-2, with 14 bases matching TRBD2. The V gene end was trimmed by 0 bases and the J gene end by 5 bases; junction bases not matched to a gene: 5. The CDR3 spans 18 residues. Germline loops: CDR1 SEHNR, CDR2 FQNEAQ (reference sequence). The CDR3 coding sequence is TGTGCCAGCAGCTTAGCCGGGACTAGCGGGAGAGGTACCGGGGAGCTGTTTTTT. It translates to CASSLAGTSGRGTGELFF.

This sequence joins TRBV6-1 and TRBJ2-5; 12 bases are shared with TRBD2. The V gene end was trimmed by 6 bases and the J gene end by 4 bases; junction bases not matched to a gene: 3. This CDR3 is 14 amino acids long. The germline gives CDR1 MNHNS, CDR2 SASEGT. The CDR3 DNA reads as TGTGCCAGCAGCCCGACTAGCGGGGGAGAGACCCAGTACTTC. This gives the protein CASSPTSGGETQYF.

V gene TRBV6-5 combines with J gene TRBJ2-5, with 8 bases matching TRBD2. The DNA end is a closer match to TRBJ2-7, so the J assignment may be wrong. The CDR3 runs 13 residues. Germline V gene sequence: CDR1 MNHEY, CDR2 SVGAGI. CDR3 nucleotides: TGTGCCAGTAAGGGGACTAGTTCTTACGAGCAGTACTTC. Translated, it gives CASKGTSSYEQYF.

The chain carries TRBV7-9 and TRBJ1-2; 7 positions agree with TRBD1. Germline V gene lookup returns CDR1 SEHNR and CDR2 FQNEAQ (reference sequence). The CDR3 loop spans 14 amino acids. Trimming took 10 bases from V and 4 from J; bases not matched to a gene: 12. The DNA of the CDR3 is TGTGCCACCACAAAATCTACAGGGGCCTATGGCTACACCTTC. Its translation is CATTKSTGAYGYTF.

CDR3 residues: CATGTLSAGRTDTQYF. CDR3 in DNA: TGTGCCACCGGCACCCTGTCGGCGGGACGCACAGATACGCAGTATTTT. J is TRBJ2-3 and V is TRBV15, with a weak D call TRBD2 (6 bases). Trimming left V 8 bases short and J 1 base short, with 19 bases between. CDR1 and CDR2 from the germline V gene are LNHNV and YYDKDF (reference sequence). The CDR3 covers 16 residues.

This clone was picked up a small number of times. V usage is TRBV5-1 and J usage is TRBJ1-5; 10 bases align to TRBD1. There are 16 residues in the CDR3. J was trimmed by 7 bases and V by 1 base; bases with no gene match: 8. CDR1 is SGHRS, CDR2 YFSETQ, per germline. CDR3 in DNA: TGCGCCAGCAGCTTGACCGGGACAGGGGATGACCAGCCCCAGCATTTT. It encodes CASSLTGTGDDQPQHF.

The V gene is TRBV2, the J gene TRBJ1-2; 8 positions match TRBD1. J gave up 3 bases and V 7 bases, and 7 bases lay outside the gene matches. The V gene's germline CDR1 is SNHLY and CDR2 FYNNEI. The CDR3 runs to 14 residues. CDR3 coding DNA: TGTGCCAGCAAGGACAGGGACGGAGACTATGGCTACACCTTC. This sequence encodes CASKDRDGDYGYTF.

The table lists this clone with a count of one. The rearrangement joins TRBV18 to TRBJ2-7, with TRBD2 identical over 8 bases. After removal of 3 bases from V and 6 bases from J, the junction contained 10 bases not matched to a gene. The germline V gene encodes CDR1 KGHSH and CDR2 LQKENI. The CDR3 runs to 15 residues. The CDR3 loop reads CASSPVEREFSEQYF. CDR3 nucleotide sequence: TGTGCCAGCTCACCGGTCGAGCGGGAGTTCTCCGAGCAGTACTTC.

This chain connects TRBV28 to TRBJ2-1; the D is unclear. Trimming stripped 5 bases from V and 4 bases from J, with 6 bases between. This CDR3 has 12 residues. Germline CDR1 reads MDHEN; CDR2 reads SYDVKM. CDR3 nucleotides: TGTGCCAGCAGTCCCCTTTACAATGAGCAGTTCTTC. Amino acid sequence: CASSPLYNEQFF.

The V and J genes are TRBV7-8 and TRBJ2-7; D is perhaps TRBD2 (6 bases). Trimming took 4 bases from V and 6 from J, leaving 13 bases between them. Germline CDR1 SGHVS, CDR2 FQNEAQ. The CDR3 is 13 residues long. The CDR3 spells CASSSQAGSEQYF. DNA for the CDR3: TGTGCCAGCAGCTCCCAGGCGGGGAGCGAGCAGTACTTC.

This clone was counted a few times. The chain couples TRBV30 to TRBJ2-7, with 8 bases lining up with TRBD2. Germline trimming cut 3 bases from V and 2 bases from J; bases unmatched to any gene: 15. This CDR3 is built from 17 residues. Germline CDR1 reads GTSNPN; CDR2 reads SVGIG (reference sequence). This chain's CDR3 is CAWRSGSGTLITYEQYF. CDR3 DNA sequence: TGTGCCTGGAGAAGCGGTAGCGGGACCCTGATAACCTACGAGCAGTACTTC.

V and J are TRBV5-3 and TRBJ2-1; no firm D call. TRBV5-3 carries the ORF label, with uncertain function. V lost 4 bases and J 1 base, leaving 18 bases between the germline ends. The CDR3 is made up of 17 amino acids. In DNA, the CDR3 is TGTGCCAGAAGCGACCTATCTGCGGTTGGGTCCTACAATGAGCAGTTCTTC. Translation: CARSDLSAVGSYNEQFF.

This clone was seen only a few times. The chain is built from TRBV6-1 and TRBJ2-1; D possibly corresponds to TRBD2 (5 bases). Trimming removed 8 bases at V and 3 bases at J, with 5 bases between. CDR3 length equals 11 residues. Germline V CDR1 and CDR2: MNHNS, SASEGT. CDR3 residues: CASDYYNEQFF. Written as DNA, the CDR3 is TGTGCCAGCGACTACTACAATGAGCAGTTCTTC.

This clone was seen only a few times. The chain combines TRBV4-3 with TRBJ2-7; D possibly corresponds to TRBD1 (5 bases). V lost 3 bases, J lost 0 bases, and 15 bases lay in between. The CDR3 is made up of 16 amino acids. From germline, CDR1 is LGHNA and CDR2 YSLEER. CDR3 sequence reads: CASSQSLDSSSYEQYF. For the CDR3, the DNA is TGCGCCAGCAGCCAGAGCCTCGACAGTAGCTCCTACGAGCAGTACTTC.

The rearrangement joins TRBV6-1 to TRBJ2-7; 7 bases match TRBD1. With 6 bases clipped from V and 3 bases from J, the junction kept 8 bases outside the gene matches. Per germline, CDR1 MNHNS and CDR2 SASEGT. This CDR3 comprises 14 residues. The CDR3 sequence: CASSEAGQVYEQYF. The CDR3 region has the DNA TGTGCCAGCAGCGAGGCCGGACAGGTCTACGAGCAGTACTTC.

This chain joins TRBV15 and TRBJ1-4, with D unresolved. The germline gives CDR1 LNHNV, CDR2 YYDKDF (reference sequence). The CDR3 is 17 residues long. V dropped 0 bases and J dropped 2 bases, with 13 bases sitting between them. The CDR3 here is CATSRDSGVLTNEKLFF. The CDR3 bases are TGTGCCACCAGCAGAGATTCCGGGGTGTTGACTAATGAAAAACTGTTTTTT. The variable domain in full, with the rest retrieved from reference TRBV15 and TRBJ1-4, is DAMVIQNPRYQVTQFGKPVTLSCSQTLNHNVMYWYQQKSSQAPKLLFHYYDKDFNNEADTPDNFQSRRPNTSFCFLDIRSPGLGDTAMYLCATSRDSGVLTNEKLFFGSGTQLSVL.

The chain joins TRBV7-2 to TRBJ2-7; possible D gene TRBD1, 6 bases. Germline loops: CDR1 SGHTA, CDR2 FQGNSA. The V end was cut by 0 bases, the J end by 3 bases, with 15 bases between. The CDR3 has 16 residues. The CDR3 region is CASSLALGTTLYEQYF. The CDR3 nucleotides are TGTGCCAGCAGCTTAGCGTTAGGGACAACCCTCTACGAGCAGTACTTC. Combining the CDR3 with reference TRBV7-2 and TRBJ2-7 gives the whole variable domain GAGVSQSPSNKVTEKGKDVELRCDPISGHTALYWYRQSLGQGLEFLIYFQGNSAPDKSGLPSDRFSAERTGGSVSTLTIQRTQQEDSAVYLCASSLALGTTLYEQYFGPGTRLTVT.